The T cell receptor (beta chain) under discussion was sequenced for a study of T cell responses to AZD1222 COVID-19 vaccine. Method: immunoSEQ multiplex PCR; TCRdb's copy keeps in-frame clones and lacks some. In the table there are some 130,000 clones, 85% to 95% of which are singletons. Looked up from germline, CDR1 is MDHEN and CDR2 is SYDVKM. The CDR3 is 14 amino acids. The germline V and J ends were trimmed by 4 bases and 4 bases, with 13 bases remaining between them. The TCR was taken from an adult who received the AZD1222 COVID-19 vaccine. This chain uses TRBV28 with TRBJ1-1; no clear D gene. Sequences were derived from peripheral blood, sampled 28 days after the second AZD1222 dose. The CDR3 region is CASSSSEPGTEAFF. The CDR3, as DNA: TGTGCCAGCAGTTCCAGTGAGCCGGGCACTGAAGCTTTCTTT.